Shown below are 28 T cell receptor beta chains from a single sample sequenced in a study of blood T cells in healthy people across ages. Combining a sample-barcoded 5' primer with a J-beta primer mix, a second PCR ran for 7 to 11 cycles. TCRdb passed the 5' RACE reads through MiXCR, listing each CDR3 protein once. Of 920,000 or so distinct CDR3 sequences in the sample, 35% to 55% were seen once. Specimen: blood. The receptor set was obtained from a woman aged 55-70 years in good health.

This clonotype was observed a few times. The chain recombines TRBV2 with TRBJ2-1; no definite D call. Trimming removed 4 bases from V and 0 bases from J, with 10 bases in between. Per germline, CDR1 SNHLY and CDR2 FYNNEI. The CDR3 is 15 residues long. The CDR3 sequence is CASSGSSVSYNEQFF. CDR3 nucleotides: TGTGCCAGCAGTGGTTCGAGCGTCTCCTACAATGAGCAGTTCTTC. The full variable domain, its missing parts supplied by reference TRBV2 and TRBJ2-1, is EPEVTQTPSHQVTQMGQEVILRCVPISNHLYFYWYRQILGQKVEFLVSFYNNEISEKSEIFDDQFSVERPDGSNFTLKIRSTKLEDSAMYFCASSGSSVSYNEQFFGPGTRLTVL.

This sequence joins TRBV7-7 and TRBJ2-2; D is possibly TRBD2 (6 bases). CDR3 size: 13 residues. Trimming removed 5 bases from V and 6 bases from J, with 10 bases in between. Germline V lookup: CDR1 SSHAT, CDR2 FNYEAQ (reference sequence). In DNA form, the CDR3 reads TGTGCCAGCAGCAGCGCGGGGTCCGGGGAGCTGTTTTTT. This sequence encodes CASSSAGSGELFF.

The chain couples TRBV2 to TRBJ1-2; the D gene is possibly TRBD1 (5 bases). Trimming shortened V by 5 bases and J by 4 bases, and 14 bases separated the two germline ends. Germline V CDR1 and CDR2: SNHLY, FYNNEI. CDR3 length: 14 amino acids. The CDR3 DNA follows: TGTGCCAGCAGTCGGGGGTCCCGCTTCTATGGCTACACCTTC. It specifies CASSRGSRFYGYTF.

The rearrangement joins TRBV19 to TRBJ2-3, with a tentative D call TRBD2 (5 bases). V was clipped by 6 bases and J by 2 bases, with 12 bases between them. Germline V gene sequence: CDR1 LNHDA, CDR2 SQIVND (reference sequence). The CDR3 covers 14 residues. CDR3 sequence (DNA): TGTGCCAGTAGCCCCGGACTTTTCACAGATACGCAGTATTTT. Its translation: CASSPGLFTDTQYF.

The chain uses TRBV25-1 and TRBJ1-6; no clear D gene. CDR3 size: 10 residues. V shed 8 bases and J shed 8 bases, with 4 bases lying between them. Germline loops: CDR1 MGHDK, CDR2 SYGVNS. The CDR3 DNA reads TGTGCCAGCGGGGATTCACCCCTCCACTTT. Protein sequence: CASGDSPLHF.

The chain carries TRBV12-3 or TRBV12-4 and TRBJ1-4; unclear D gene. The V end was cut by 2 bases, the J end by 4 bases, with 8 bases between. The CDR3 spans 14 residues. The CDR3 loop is CASSLRAINEKLFF. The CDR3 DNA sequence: TGTGCCAGCAGTTTAAGGGCAATTAATGAAAAACTGTTTTTT.

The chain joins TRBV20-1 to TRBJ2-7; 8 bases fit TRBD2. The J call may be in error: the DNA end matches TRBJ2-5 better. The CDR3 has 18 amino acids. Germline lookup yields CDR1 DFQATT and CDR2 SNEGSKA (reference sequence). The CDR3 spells CSARSRKGGARGGQTQYF. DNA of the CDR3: TGCAGTGCTAGATCTCGGAAAGGCGGGGCACGGGGGGGCCAGACCCAGTACTTC.

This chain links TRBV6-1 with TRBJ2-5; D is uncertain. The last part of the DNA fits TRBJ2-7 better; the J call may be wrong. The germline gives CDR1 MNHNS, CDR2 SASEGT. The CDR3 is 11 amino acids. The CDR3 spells CASDEEYEQYF. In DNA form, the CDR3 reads TGTGCCAGCGACGAAGAGTACGAGCAGTACTTC.

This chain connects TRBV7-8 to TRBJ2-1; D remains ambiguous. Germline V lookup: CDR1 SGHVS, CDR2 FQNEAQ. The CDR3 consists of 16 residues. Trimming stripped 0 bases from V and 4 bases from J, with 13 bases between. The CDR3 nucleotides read TGTGCCAGCAGCTTAGCCGAACTCCGAACTTACAATGAGCAGTTCTTC. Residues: CASSLAELRTYNEQFF.

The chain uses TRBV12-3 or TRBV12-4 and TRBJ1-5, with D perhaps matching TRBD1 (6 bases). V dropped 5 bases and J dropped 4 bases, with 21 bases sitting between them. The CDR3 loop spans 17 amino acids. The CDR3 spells CASSTHWGTRVNQPQHF. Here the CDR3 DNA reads TGTGCCAGCAGTACCCACTGGGGGACAAGGGTGAATCAGCCCCAGCATTTT.

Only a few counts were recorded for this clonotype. CDR3 sequence (DNA): TGTGCCAGCAGCTCAGCCCCGTCTAGCGCCTCTGGGGCCAACGTCCTGACTTTC. It is translated as CASSSAPSSASGANVLTF. This chain connects TRBV7-3 to TRBJ2-6, with D possibly TRBD2 on 6 matching bases. Trimming cost V 4 bases and J 0 bases, with 16 bases left between them. The germline V gene encodes CDR1 SGHTA and CDR2 FQGTGA. The CDR3 consists of 18 residues.

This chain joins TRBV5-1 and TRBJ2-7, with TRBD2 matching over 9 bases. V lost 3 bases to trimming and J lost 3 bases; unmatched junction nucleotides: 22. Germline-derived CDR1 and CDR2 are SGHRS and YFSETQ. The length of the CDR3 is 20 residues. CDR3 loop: CASSSRGLANTRNRLYEQYF. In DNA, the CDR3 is TGCGCCAGCAGCTCGAGAGGACTAGCGAATACCCGAAATCGTCTCTACGAGCAGTACTTC.

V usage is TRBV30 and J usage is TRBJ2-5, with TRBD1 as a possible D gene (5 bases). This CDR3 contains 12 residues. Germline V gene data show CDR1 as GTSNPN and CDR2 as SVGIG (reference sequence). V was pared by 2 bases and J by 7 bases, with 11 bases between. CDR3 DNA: TGTGCCTGGAGTCATACTCAGGGGACCCAGTACTTC. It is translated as CAWSHTQGTQYF.

This CDR3 is CSATGGGLNQPQHF. CDR3 nucleotide sequence: TGCAGTGCAACGGGCGGGGGGCTCAATCAGCCCCAGCATTTT. The chain joins TRBV20-1 to TRBJ1-5; tentatively, D is TRBD1 (6 bases). V was shortened by 6 bases and J by 3 bases, with 15 bases between the two germline ends. In germline, CDR1 is DFQATT, CDR2 SNEGSKA (reference sequence). The CDR3 covers 14 residues.

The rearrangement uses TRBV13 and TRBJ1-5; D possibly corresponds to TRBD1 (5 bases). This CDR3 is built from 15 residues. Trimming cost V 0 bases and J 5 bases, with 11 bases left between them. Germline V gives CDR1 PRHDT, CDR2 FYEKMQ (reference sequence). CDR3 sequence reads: CASSLGGHGDQPQHF. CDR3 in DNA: TGTGCCAGCAGCTTAGGGGGGCACGGCGATCAGCCCCAGCATTTT.

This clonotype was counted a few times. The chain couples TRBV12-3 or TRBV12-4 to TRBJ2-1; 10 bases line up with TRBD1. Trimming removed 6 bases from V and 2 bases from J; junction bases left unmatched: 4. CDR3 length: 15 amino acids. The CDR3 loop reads CASSHGQGAYNEQFF. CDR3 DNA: TGTGCCAGCAGCCACGGACAGGGGGCCTACAATGAGCAGTTCTTC.

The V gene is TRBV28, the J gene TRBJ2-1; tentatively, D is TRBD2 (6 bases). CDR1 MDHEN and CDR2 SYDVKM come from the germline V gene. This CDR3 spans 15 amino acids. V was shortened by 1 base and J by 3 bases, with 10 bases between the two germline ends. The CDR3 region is CASSLSSAIYNEQFF. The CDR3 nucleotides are TGTGCCAGCAGTTTATCTAGCGCAATCTACAATGAGCAGTTCTTC.

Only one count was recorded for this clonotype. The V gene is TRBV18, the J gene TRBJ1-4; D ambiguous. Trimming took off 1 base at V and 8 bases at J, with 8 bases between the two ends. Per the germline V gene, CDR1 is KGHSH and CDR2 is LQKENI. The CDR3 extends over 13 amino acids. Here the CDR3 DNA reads TGTGCCAGCTCACCACTGGTGGACGAAAAACTGTTTTTT. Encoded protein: CASSPLVDEKLFF.

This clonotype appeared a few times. For the CDR3, the DNA is TGCAGCGTTGTCTGGGGGGAGGCCTACGAGCAGTACTTC. This sequence encodes CSVVWGEAYEQYF. The V gene is TRBV29-1, the J gene TRBJ2-7, with D perhaps TRBD2 (6 bases). Trimming left V 4 bases short and J 2 bases short, with 12 bases between. Germline V lookup: CDR1 SQVTM, CDR2 ANQGSEA. The CDR3 sequence is 13 residues long.

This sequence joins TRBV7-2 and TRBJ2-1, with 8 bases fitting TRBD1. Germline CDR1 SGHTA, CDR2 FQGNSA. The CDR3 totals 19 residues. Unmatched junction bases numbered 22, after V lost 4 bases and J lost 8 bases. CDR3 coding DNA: TGTGCCAGCAGCTGGAGGCTGGCCGGACAGGGCCACGCCGTCGATGAGCAGTTCTTC. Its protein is CASSWRLAGQGHAVDEQFF.

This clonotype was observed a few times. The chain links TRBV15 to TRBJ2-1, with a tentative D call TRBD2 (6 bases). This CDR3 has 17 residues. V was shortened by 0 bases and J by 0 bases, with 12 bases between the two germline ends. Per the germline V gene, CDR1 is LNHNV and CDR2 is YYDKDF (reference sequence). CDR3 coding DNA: TGTGCCACCAGCAGAGATCGGGCGGGGAGCTCCTACAATGAGCAGTTCTTC. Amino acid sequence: CATSRDRAGSSYNEQFF.

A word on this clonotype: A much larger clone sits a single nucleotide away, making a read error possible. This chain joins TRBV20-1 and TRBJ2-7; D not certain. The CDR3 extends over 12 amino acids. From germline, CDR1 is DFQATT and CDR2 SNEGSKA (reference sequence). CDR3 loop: CSANRATYEQHF. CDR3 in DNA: TGCAGTGCTAACCGGGCAACCTACGAGCAGCACTTC.

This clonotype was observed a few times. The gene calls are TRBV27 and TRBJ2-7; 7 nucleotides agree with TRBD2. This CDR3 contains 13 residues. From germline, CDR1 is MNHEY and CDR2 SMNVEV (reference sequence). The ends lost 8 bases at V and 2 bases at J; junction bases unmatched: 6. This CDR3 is CASGVAGTYEQYF. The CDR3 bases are TGTGCCAGCGGGGTAGCGGGCACCTACGAGCAGTACTTC.

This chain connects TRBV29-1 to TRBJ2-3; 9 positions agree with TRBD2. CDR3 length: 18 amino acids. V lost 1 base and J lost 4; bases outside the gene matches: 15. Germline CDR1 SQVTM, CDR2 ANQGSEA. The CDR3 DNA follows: TGCAGCGTTGAAGCGGGAACCTTAGCGGGAGTGGGCGCAGATACGCAGTATTTT. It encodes CSVEAGTLAGVGADTQYF.

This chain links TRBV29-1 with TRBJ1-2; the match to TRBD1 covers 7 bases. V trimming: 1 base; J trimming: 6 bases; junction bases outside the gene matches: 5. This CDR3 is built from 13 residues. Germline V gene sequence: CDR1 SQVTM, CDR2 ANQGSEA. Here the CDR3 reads CSVEGHQGDGYTF. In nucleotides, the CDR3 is TGCAGCGTTGAAGGTCACCAGGGGGATGGCTACACCTTC.

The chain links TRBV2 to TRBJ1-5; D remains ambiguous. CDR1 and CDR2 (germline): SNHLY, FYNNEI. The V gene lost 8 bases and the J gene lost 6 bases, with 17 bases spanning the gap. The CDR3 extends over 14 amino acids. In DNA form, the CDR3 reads TGTGCCAGCGCACGAGAGGGTGGAAGTCAGCCCCAGCATTTT. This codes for CASAREGGSQPQHF.

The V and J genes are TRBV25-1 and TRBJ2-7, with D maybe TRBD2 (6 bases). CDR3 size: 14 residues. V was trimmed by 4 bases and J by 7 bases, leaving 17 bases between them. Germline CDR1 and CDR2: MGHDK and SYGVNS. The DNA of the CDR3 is TGTGCCAGCAGTGTGCTAGCGCCTACCTGTGAGCAGTACTTC. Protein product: CASSVLAPTCEQYF.

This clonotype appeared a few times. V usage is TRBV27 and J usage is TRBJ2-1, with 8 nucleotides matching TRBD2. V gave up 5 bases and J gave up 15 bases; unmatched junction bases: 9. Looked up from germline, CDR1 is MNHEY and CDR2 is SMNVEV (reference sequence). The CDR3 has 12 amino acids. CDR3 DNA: TGTGCCAGCAGTCCCCATAGCGGGAAGGTGTTCTTC. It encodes CASSPHSGKVFF.